This TCR beta chain derives from a study of blood T cell repertoires in COVID-19. About the study: The cDNA or gDNA used as material had been derived from T cells, B-cell-depleted T cells, or PBMCs.

This clone was seen just once. V dropped 8 bases and J dropped 5; count of bases not matched to a gene: 20. Germline CDR1 reads MNHEY; CDR2 reads SMNVEV (reference sequence). This CDR3 comprises 17 residues. Per the original data handling: Cell counts per sample came from amplifying reference gene primers. Libraries were prepared by immunoSEQ multiplex PCR; TCRdb keeps only in-frame clonotypes and omits some of them. The V and J calls and clone size are taken from that table; D and trimming were inferred from the DNA. The repertoire consists of over 90,000 clones, with 70% to 90% occurring once and the leading ten covering around 3.1%.

This clonotype was obtained from a man aged 45 to 65 in a cohort sampled during active COVID-19. Sequenced input: peripheral blood. J is TRBJ2-7 and V is TRBV27; TRBD1 aligns across 8 bases. CDR3 nucleotide sequence: TGTGCCAGCGGAAATCAGGGGGCGGGCGGGCGGAGACACGAGCAGTACGTC. Encoded protein: CASGNQGAGGRRHEQYV.